A single sample gave rise to the 15 T cell receptor beta chains below, sequenced in a study of shared clonotypes between healthy human individuals. The table came from immunoSEQ multiplex PCR; TCRdb's copy has only in-frame clones and leaves some out. The data contain about 480,000 clones, less than 85% of them singletons. The specimen was PBMCs. The receptors originated from a middle-aged woman in good health. Some clones in this sample may be carry-over from other donors' samples.

The chain links TRBV5-1 to TRBJ1-1, with D hard to call. Trimming shortened V by 0 bases and J by 7 bases, and 10 bases separated the two germline ends. The CDR3 is made up of 13 amino acids. The germline gives CDR1 SGHRS, CDR2 YFSETQ. The CDR3 region has the DNA TGCGCCAGCAGCTTGGAGGTCGGGAATGAAGCTTTCTTT. It yields the protein CASSLEVGNEAFF.

A single count supports this clone. The genes are TRBV6-6 and TRBJ2-7, with D maybe TRBD1 (6 bases). Trimming took 6 bases from V and 0 from J, leaving 12 bases between them. Germline loops: CDR1 MNHNY, CDR2 SVGAGI (reference sequence). The CDR3 consists of 14 residues. The CDR3 bases are TGTGCCAGCAGAAGGACAGCGCTCTCCTACGAGCAGTACTTC. Protein product: CASRRTALSYEQYF.

V usage is TRBV28 and J usage is TRBJ1-3, with D maybe TRBD1 (6 bases). Germline V gene lookup returns CDR1 MDHEN and CDR2 SYDVKM. The CDR3 is 15 amino acids. V shed 4 bases and J shed 0 bases, with 10 bases lying between them. The CDR3 DNA reads TGTGCCAGCAGTTCGGGACAACCCTCTGGAAACACCATATATTTT. Its protein is CASSSGQPSGNTIYF.

With regard to this clone: Distinct nucleotide sequences in the sample also encode this CDR3. The chain joins TRBV7-2 to TRBJ2-2; TRBD2 matches at 8 bases. The CDR3 runs 16 residues. The germline V gene encodes CDR1 SGHTA and CDR2 FQGNSA. Trimming cost V 5 bases and J 0 bases; bases outside gene matches: 5. CDR3: CASSLASGSNTGELFF. The CDR3 nucleotides read TGTGCCAGCAGCCTCGCTAGCGGGTCGAACACCGGGGAGCTGTTTTTT.

The J gene is TRBJ2-1, the V gene TRBV7-9; possible D gene TRBD2, 5 bases. CDR1 and CDR2 (germline): SEHNR, FQNEAQ (reference sequence). This CDR3 has 15 residues. Deletions cut 5 bases from V and 5 bases from J, with 16 bases between. The CDR3 loop reads CASSLDPTSHNEQFF. The CDR3 DNA reads TGTGCCAGCAGCCTAGACCCTACTAGTCACAATGAGCAGTTCTTC.

V is TRBV7-2 and J is TRBJ2-3; 7 bases are shared with TRBD2. This CDR3 has 16 residues. The germline V gene has CDR1 SGHTA and CDR2 FQGNSA. V dropped 1 base and J dropped 4; count of bases not matched to a gene: 8. CDR3 protein: CASSLGPGGGADTQYF. CDR3 nucleotides: TGTGCCAGCAGCTTAGGTCCGGGAGGAGGCGCAGATACGCAGTATTTT.

Note on this clone: This sample includes further DNA sequences coding for the same CDR3. The V call is TRBV7-9, the J call TRBJ2-2; D remains ambiguous. Germline-derived CDR1 and CDR2 are SEHNR and FQNEAQ (reference sequence). Trimming left V 4 bases short and J 6 bases short, with 9 bases between. The CDR3 loop spans 13 amino acids. The CDR3 region has the DNA TGTGCCAGCAGCTCCCAGGCGCCCGGGGAGCTGTTTTTT. Protein: CASSSQAPGELFF.

The CDR3 DNA follows: TGTGCCAGCAGCCCTACTGTGGGGCCAGCAAATGAAAAACTGTTTTTT. Its translation: CASSPTVGPANEKLFF. The chain carries TRBV7-6 and TRBJ1-4, with D maybe TRBD1 (5 bases). Trimming stripped 5 bases from V and 5 bases from J, with 18 bases between. Looked up from germline, CDR1 is SGHVS and CDR2 is FNYEAQ. This CDR3 region has 16 residues.

V usage is TRBV28 and J usage is TRBJ2-7, with 9 bases lining up with TRBD1. Germline-derived CDR1 and CDR2 are MDHEN and SYDVKM. The CDR3 consists of 15 residues. V lost 5 bases to trimming and J lost 3 bases; unmatched junction nucleotides: 8. The CDR3 is CASSAPGQGNYEQYF. CDR3 nucleotide sequence: TGTGCCAGCAGTGCGCCGGGACAGGGAAACTACGAGCAGTACTTC.

The chain carries TRBV25-1 and TRBJ1-1; weak D call: TRBD1 (6 bases). The V and J ends lost 5 bases and 3 bases respectively, with 16 bases between them. This CDR3 region has 15 residues. CDR1 MGHDK and CDR2 SYGVNS come from the germline V gene. CDR3 nucleotide sequence: TGTGCCAGCAGTCCTTACCGAGGGGGGGACACTGAAGCTTTCTTT. Protein: CASSPYRGGDTEAFF.

The chain links TRBV18 to TRBJ2-7, with TRBD1 matching over 8 bases. Unmatched junction bases numbered 6, after V lost 1 base and J lost 4 bases. There are 15 residues in the CDR3. Germline loops: CDR1 KGHSH, CDR2 LQKENI. The CDR3 DNA follows: TGTGCCAGCTCACCACAGACAGGGGTGGTATACGAGCAGTACTTC. Its protein product is CASSPQTGVVYEQYF.

The V gene is TRBV18, the J gene TRBJ2-3; the match to TRBD2 covers 8 bases. The V gene end was trimmed by 4 bases and the J gene end by 5 bases; junction bases not matched to a gene: 8. The CDR3 runs 15 residues. The germline V gene has CDR1 KGHSH and CDR2 LQKENI. CDR3 nucleotide sequence: TGTGCCAGCTCACTCGTAGCGGGGCAGGAAGATACGCAGTATTTT. This gives the protein CASSLVAGQEDTQYF.

The chain links TRBV7-9 to TRBJ2-7, with 7 bases that match TRBD1. CDR1 and CDR2 from the germline V gene are SEHNR and FQNEAQ (reference sequence). V lost 1 base, J lost 3 bases, and 3 bases stayed unmatched. The CDR3 extends over 14 amino acids. The CDR3 bases are TGTGCCAGCAGCTTAGTGAACAGGGGCTACGAGCAGTACTTC. Protein: CASSLVNRGYEQYF.

The rearrangement links TRBV7-2 to TRBJ2-7, with D possibly matching TRBD2 (6 bases). In germline, CDR1 is SGHTA, CDR2 FQGNSA. The CDR3 length is 16 residues. Deletions cut 1 base from V and 1 base from J, with 14 bases between. The CDR3 is CASSLVLAENSYEQYF. The CDR3 nucleotides read TGTGCCAGCAGCTTAGTATTAGCGGAAAATTCCTACGAGCAGTACTTC. The variable domain in full, with the rest retrieved from reference TRBV7-2 and TRBJ2-7, is GAGVSQSPSNKVTEKGKDVELRCDPISGHTALYWYRQSLGQGLEFLIYFQGNSAPDKSGLPSDRFSAERTGGSVSTLTIQRTQQEDSAVYLCASSLVLAENSYEQYFGPGTRLTVT.

V gene TRBV15 combines with J gene TRBJ2-1; maybe TRBD2 (5 bases). The V end lost 1 base, the J end lost 4 bases, and 14 bases lay between the germline ends. The germline V gene has CDR1 LNHNV and CDR2 YYDKDF (reference sequence). CDR3 length equals 16 residues. The CDR3 sequence is CATSRGGSGGYNEQFF. The CDR3, as DNA: TGTGCCACCAGCAGAGGCGGTTCTGGCGGGTACAATGAGCAGTTCTTC. Together with reference TRBV15 and TRBJ2-1, the CDR3 gives the full variable domain: DAMVIQNPRYQVTQFGKPVTLSCSQTLNHNVMYWYQQKSSQAPKLLFHYYDKDFNNEADTPDNFQSRRPNTSFCFLDIRSPGLGDTAMYLCATSRGGSGGYNEQFFGPGTRLTVL.